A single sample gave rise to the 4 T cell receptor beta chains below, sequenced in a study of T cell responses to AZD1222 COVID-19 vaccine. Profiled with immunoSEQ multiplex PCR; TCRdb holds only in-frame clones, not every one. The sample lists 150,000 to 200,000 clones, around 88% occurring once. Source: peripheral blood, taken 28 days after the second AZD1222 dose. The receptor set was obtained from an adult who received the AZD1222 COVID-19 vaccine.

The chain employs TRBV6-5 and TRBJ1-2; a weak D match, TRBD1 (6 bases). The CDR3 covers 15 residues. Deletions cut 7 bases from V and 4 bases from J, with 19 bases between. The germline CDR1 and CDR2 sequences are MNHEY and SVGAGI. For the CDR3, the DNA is TGTGCCAGCAATCCCTCAGGGGCCTACATCTATGGCTACACCTTC. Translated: CASNPSGAYIYGYTF.

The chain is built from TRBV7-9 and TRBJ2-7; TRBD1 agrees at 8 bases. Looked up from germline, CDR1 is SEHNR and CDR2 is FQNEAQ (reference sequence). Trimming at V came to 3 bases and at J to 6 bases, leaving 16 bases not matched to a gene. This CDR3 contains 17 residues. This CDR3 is CASSFPLGQGISREQYF. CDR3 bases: TGTGCCAGCAGCTTCCCTCTCGGACAGGGTATAAGTCGCGAGCAGTACTTC.

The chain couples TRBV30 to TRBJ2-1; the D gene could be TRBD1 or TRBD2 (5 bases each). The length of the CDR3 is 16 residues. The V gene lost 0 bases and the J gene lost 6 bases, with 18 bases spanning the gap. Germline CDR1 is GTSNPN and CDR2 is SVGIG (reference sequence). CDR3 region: CAWSVLGPRVANEQFF. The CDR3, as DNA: TGTGCCTGGAGTGTGTTGGGGCCGAGGGTTGCCAATGAGCAGTTCTTC.

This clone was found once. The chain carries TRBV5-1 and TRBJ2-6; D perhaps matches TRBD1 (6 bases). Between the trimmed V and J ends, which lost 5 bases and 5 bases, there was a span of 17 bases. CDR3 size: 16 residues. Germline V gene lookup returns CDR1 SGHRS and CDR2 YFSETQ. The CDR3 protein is CASSLLQGPRANVLTF. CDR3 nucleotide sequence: TGCGCCAGCAGTTTGCTACAGGGTCCAAGGGCCAACGTCCTGACTTTC.